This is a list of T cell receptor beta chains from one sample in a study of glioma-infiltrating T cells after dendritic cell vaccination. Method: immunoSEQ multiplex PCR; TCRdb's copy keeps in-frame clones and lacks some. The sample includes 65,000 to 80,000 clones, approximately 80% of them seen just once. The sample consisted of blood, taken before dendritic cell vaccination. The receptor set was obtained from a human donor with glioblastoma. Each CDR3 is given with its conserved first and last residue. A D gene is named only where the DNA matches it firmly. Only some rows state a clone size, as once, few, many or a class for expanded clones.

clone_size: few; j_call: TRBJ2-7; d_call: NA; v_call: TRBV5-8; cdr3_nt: TGTGCCAGCAGCCGGTTTAGTGGGGCCTCGGGCTCCTACGAGCAGTACTTC; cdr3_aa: CASSRFSGASGSYEQYF
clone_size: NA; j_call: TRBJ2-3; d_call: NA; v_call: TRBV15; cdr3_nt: TGTGCCACCAGCAGAGATCAGGGGGGCCCAGATACGCAGTATTTT; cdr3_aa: CATSRDQGGPDTQYF
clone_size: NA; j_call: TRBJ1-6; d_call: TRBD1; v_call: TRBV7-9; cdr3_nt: TGTGCCAGCAGCTTAGGGGACAGAGATAATTCACCCCTCCACTTT; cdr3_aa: CASSLGDRDNSPLHF
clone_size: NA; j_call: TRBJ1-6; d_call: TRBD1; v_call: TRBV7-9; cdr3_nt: TGTGCCAGCAGCCAGGGGGCCCTCCATAATTCACCCCTCCACTTT; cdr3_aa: CASSQGALHNSPLHF
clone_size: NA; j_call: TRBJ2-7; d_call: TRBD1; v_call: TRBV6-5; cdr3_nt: TGTGCCAGCACTGGGGGACAGGGCCCCCGCGAGCAGTACTTC; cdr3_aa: CASTGGQGPREQYF
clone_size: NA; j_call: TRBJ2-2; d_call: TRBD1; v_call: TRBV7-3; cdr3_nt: TGTGCCAGCAGCTTGACAGGGGAAGTCGGGGAGCTGTTTTTT; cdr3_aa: CASSLTGEVGELFF
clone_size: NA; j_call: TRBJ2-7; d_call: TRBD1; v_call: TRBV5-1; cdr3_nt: TGCGCCAGCAGCAAAAACAGGGGGCGAGGCGAGCAGTACTTC; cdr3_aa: CASSKNRGRGEQYF
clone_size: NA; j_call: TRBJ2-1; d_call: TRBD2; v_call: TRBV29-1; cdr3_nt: TGCAGCGTTGAAGGGACAGGCGGGGGGGCGGCTGAGCAGTTCTTC; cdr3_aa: CSVEGTGGGAAEQFF
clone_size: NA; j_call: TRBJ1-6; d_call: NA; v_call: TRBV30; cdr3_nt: TGTGCCTGGAGTTCCCAGACAGGCGGTAATTCACCCCTCCACTTT; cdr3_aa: CAWSSQTGGNSPLHF
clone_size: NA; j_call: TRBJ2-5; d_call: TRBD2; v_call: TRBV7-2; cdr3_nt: TGTGCCAGCAGCTCCCCGACTAGCGGAGAGACCCAGTACTTC; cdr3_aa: CASSSPTSGETQYF
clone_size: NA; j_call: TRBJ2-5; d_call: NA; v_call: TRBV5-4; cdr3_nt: TGTGCCAGCAGCTTGGGGCGCGGGTCCACCCATCAAGAGACCCAGTACTTC; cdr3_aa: CASSLGRGSTHQETQYF
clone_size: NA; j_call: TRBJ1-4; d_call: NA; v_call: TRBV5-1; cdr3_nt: TGCGCCAGCAGCTTGATGGCACAGGGAACCGAAAAACTGTTTTTT; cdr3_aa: CASSLMAQGTEKLFF
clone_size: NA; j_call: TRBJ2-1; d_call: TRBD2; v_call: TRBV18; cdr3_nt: TGTGCCAGCTCACCGGTAGCGGGGGGCCTGAGCTCCTACAATGAGCAGTTCTTC; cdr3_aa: CASSPVAGGLSSYNEQFF
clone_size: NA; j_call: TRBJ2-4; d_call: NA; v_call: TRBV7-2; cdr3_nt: TGTGCCAGCAGCTTAGATGGGGGCCCGGGGTACTTC; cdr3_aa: CASSLDGGPGYF
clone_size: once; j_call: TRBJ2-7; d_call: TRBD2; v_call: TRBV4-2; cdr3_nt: TGTGCCAGCAGCCAAGAGGCTAGCGGGGGCATCTACGAGCAGTACTTC; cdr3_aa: CASSQEASGGIYEQYF
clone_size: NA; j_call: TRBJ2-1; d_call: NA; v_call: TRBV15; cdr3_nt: TGTGCCACCAGCAGAGATCGTAGGGTAGCGGAGAACAATGAGCAGTTCTTC; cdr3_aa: CATSRDRRVAENNEQFF
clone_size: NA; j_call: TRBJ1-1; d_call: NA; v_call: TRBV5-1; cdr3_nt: TGCGCCAGCAGCTTTCAGGGGTCATATGGGAACACTGAAGCTTTCTTT; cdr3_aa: CASSFQGSYGNTEAFF
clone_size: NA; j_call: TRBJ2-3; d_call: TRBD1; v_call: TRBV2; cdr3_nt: TGTGCCAGCAGCCCGGACAGGGTGGCAGATACGCAGTATTTT; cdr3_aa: CASSPDRVADTQYF
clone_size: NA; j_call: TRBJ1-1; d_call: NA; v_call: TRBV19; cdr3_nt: TGTGCCAGTAGTATGGGACTTTCAAACACTGAAGCTTTCTTT; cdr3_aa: CASSMGLSNTEAFF
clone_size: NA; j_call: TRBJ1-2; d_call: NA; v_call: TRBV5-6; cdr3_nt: TGTGCCAGCAGCTACGCCCCCCGGCAGACAACTAACTATGGCTACACCTTC; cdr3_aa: CASSYAPRQTTNYGYTF
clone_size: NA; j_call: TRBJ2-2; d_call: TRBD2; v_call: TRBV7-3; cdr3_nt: TGTGCCAGCAGCTTATCCCTAGCGGGGGGGCCCGGGGAGCTGTTTTTT; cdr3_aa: CASSLSLAGGPGELFF
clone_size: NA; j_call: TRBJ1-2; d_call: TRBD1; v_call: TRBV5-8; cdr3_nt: TGTGCCAGCAGCGCCGGGACAGCCTATGGCTACACCTTC; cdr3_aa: CASSAGTAYGYTF
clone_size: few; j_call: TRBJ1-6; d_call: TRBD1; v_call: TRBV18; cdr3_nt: TGTGCCAGCTCACAGGGACAGGAGGCCCGATCACCCCTCCACTTT; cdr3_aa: CASSQGQEARSPLHF
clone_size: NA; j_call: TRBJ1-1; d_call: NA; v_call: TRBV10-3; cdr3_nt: TGTGCCATCAGTGAGTCAATTGTGGTAACGAGGACTGAAGCTTTCTTT; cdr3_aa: CAISESIVVTRTEAFF
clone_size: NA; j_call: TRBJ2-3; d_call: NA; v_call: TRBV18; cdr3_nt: TGTGCCAGCTCACCACCGCAGGGTGGAGATACGCAGTATTTT; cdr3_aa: CASSPPQGGDTQYF
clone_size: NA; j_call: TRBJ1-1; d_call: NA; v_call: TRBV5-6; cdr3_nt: TGTGCCAGCAGCTTGGTGGCAGTGAACACTGAAGCTTTCTTT; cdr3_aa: CASSLVAVNTEAFF
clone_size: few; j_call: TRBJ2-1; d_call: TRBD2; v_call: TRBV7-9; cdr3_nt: TGTGCCAGCAGCTTAGCGACTAGCGGGGGGTCCAACAATGAGCAGTTCTTC; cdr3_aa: CASSLATSGGSNNEQFF
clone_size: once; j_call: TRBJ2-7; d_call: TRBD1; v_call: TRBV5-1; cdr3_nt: TGCGCCAGCAGCTTGTTTGGGGACAGGGGCGGTGAGCAGTACTTC; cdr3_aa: CASSLFGDRGGEQYF
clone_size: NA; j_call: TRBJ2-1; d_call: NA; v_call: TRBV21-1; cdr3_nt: TGTGCCAGCAGCACGGGACAGGACATCTACAATGAGCAGTTCTTC; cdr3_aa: CASSTGQDIYNEQFF
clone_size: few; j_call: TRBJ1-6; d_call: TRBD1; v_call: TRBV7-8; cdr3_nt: TGTGCCAGCAGCAACAGGACAGGGACCAATTCACCCCTCCACTTT; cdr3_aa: CASSNRTGTNSPLHF
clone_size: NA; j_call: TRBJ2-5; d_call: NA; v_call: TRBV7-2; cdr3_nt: TGTGCCAGCAGCTTATCGCGGGGTACCCAAGAGACCCAGTACTTC; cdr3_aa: CASSLSRGTQETQYF
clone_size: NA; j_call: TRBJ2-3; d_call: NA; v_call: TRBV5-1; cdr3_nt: TGCGCCAGCAGCTTGGAGGGGATGGATACGCAGTATTTT; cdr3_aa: CASSLEGMDTQYF
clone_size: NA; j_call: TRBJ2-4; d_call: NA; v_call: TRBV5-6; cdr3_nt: TGTGCCAGCAGCTTGGGTTCCAGGGGTAACATTCAGTACTTC; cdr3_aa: CASSLGSRGNIQYF
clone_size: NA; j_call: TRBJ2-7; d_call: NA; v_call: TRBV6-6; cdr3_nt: TGTGCCAGCAGTTACTCGTTGACAGAGGGGGAAGAGCAGTACTTC; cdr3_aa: CASSYSLTEGEEQYF
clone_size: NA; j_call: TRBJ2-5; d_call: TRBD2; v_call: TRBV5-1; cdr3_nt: TGCGCCAGCAGCTTGCGTCCTAGCGGGACCAAAGAGACCCAGTACTTC; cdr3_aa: CASSLRPSGTKETQYF
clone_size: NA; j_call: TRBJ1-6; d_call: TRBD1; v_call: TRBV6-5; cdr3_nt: TGTGCCAGCAGTTACTCTGTGACAGGGGGATCACCCCTCCACTTT; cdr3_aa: CASSYSVTGGSPLHF
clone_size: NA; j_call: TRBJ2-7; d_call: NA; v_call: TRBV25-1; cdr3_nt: TGTGCCAGCAGTGGGGGGGAAAGGGCCTACGAGCAGTACTTC; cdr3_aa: CASSGGERAYEQYF
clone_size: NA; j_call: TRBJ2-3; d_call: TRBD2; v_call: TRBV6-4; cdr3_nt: TGTGCCAGCAGTGAGTCTAGCGGGTATGTTGGTACGCAGTATTTT; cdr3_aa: CASSESSGYVGTQYF
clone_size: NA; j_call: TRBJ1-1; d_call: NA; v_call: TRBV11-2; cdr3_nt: TGTGCCAGCAGCCGTAGACAGTTGAACACTGAAGCTTTCTTT; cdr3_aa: CASSRRQLNTEAFF
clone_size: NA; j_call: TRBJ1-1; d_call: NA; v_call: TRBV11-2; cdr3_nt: TGTGCCAGCAGCTTAGGGACAGCATTTTCTGAAGCTTTCTTT; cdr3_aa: CASSLGTAFSEAFF
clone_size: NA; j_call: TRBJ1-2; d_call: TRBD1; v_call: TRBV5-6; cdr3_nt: TGTGCCAGCAGCCGGGACAGCCGAAACTATGGCTACACCTTC; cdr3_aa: CASSRDSRNYGYTF
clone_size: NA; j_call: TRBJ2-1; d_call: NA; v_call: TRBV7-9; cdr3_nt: TGTGCCAGCAGCCGAGATGTCACTGAGCAGTTCTTC; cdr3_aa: CASSRDVTEQFF
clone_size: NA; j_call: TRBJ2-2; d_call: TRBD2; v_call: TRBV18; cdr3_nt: TGTGCCAGCTCACCTACTAGCGGGGCCTCGAACACCGGGGAGCTGTTTTTT; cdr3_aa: CASSPTSGASNTGELFF
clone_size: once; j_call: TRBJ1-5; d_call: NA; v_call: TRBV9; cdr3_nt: TGTGCCAGCAGCGTAGGGGCAGGGGATCAGCCCCAGCATTTT; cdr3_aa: CASSVGAGDQPQHF
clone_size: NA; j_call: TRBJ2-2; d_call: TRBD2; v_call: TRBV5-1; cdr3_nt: TGCGCCAGCACCGCGGGGGTTAACACCGGGGAGCTGTTTTTT; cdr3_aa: CASTAGVNTGELFF
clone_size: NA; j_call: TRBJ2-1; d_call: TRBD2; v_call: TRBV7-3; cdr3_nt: TGTGCCAGCAGCATGGGACTAGACTACAATGAGCAGTTCTTC; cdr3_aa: CASSMGLDYNEQFF
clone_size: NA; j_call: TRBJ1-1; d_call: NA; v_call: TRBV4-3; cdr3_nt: TGCGCCAGCAGCCAAGGCAGACAGTCCGAAAATGCTTTCTTT; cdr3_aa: CASSQGRQSENAFF
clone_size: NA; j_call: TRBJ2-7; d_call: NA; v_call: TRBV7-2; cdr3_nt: TGTGCCAGCAGCTTAGACGCAGGGGCTCTCAACTACGAGCAGTACTTC; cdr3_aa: CASSLDAGALNYEQYF
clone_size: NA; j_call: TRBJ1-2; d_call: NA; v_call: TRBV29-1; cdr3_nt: TGCAGCGCACCGCAGGGGACCTATGGCTACACCTTC; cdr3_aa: CSAPQGTYGYTF
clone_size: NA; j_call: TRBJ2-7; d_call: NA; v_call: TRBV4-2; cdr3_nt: TGTGCCAGCAGCCAAGATAGGGGACTTGGCGAGCAGTACTTC; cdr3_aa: CASSQDRGLGEQYF
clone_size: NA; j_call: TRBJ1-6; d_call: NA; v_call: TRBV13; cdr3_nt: TGTGCCAGCAGCTTAGGCGGGAATTCACCCCTCCACTTT; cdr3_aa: CASSLGGNSPLHF
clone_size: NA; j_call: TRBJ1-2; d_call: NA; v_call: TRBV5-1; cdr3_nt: TGCGCCAGCAGCTTGGGGTCAGGGTCTTATGGCTACACCTTC; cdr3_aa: CASSLGSGSYGYTF
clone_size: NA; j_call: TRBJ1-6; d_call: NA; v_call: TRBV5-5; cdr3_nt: TGTGCCAGCAGCTTTGTCCCTCAATACGGGAGTTCACCCCTCCACTTT; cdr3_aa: CASSFVPQYGSSPLHF
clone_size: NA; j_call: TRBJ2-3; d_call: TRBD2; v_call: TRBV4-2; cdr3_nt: TGTGCCAGCAGCCAAGAATCTAGCGGGGGGGCAATAGATACGCAGTATTTT; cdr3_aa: CASSQESSGGAIDTQYF
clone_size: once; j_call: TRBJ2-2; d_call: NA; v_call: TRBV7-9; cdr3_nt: TGTGCCAGCAGCTCCTTCCAGGGATACACCGGGGAGCTGTTTTTT; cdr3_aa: CASSSFQGYTGELFF
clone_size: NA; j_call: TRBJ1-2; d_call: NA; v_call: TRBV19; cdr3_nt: TGTGCCAGTAGTGCCCTCCAGACTTGGGGCTACACCTTC; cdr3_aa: CASSALQTWGYTF
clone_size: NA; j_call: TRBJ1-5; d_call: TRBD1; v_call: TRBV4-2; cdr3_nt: TGTGCCAGCAGCCAAGAGGGGGACAGCGTCAATCAGCCCCAGCATTTT; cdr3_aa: CASSQEGDSVNQPQHF
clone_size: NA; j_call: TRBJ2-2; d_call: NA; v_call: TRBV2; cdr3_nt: TGTGCCAGCAGTGAAGGTGGCAGGGGTGGGACCGGGGAGCTGTTTTTT; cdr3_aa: CASSEGGRGGTGELFF
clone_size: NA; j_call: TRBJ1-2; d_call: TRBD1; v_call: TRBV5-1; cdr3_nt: TGCGCCAGCAGCCCTGGGAGGGACAGGGCAAACTATGGCTACACCTTC; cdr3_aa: CASSPGRDRANYGYTF